The source of this TCR beta chain is a study of response to subunit inactivated influenza vaccine. Study-level results: After each seasonal influenza vaccination, few new T cells are recruited, the authors suggested.

Each CDR3 protein is one row after TCRdb ran MiXCR on the RT-PCR reads. The top ten clones hold around 13% of a sample with 450,000 to 600,000 distinct CDR3 sequences, 6.5% to 8% of them seen once. As for this clonotype: Its cognate antigen is unknown.

V was shortened by 7 bases and J by 0 bases, with 12 bases between the two germline ends. CDR3 size: 15 residues. Germline CDR1 reads SNHLY; CDR2 reads FYNNEI. Sequencing used PBMCs from blood, obtained 23 months after vaccination. The receptor was isolated from a man between 50 and 69 years old who received an inactivated influenza vaccine. This rearrangement joins TRBV2 to TRBJ2-2; tentatively, D is TRBD1 (5 bases). The CDR3 protein is CASNAGNTNTGELFF. Here the CDR3 DNA reads TGTGCCAGCAACGCAGGGAACACGAACACCGGGGAGCTGTTTTTT.